This is a list of T cell receptor beta chains from one sample in a study of beta chain features in type 1 diabetes. Measured with immunoSEQ multiplex PCR; TCRdb has only the in-frame clones, and not every one. This table holds roughly 700,000 clones, around an eighth found once. Sequencing input: naive CD4+ T cells from blood. These receptors were collected from a man between 18 and 35 years old with type 1 diabetes. Each CDR3 is given without its conserved first and last residue. Fields, in order: J gene, V gene, CDR3 protein.

TRBJ2-5 | TRBV10-3 | AIRTTSGGETQY
TRBJ1-2 | TRBV30 | AWRGGWQVYGYT
TRBJ2-1 | TRBV5-6 | ASRGYNEQF
TRBJ1-5 | TRBV5-4 | ASSLEADQPQH
TRBJ1-1 | TRBV30 | AWSVSMTAEAF
TRBJ2-4 | TRBV6-5 | ASRTAELAKNIQY
TRBJ2-3 | TRBV6-6 | ASSYVAGGPNTQY
TRBJ2-5 | TRBV6-6 | ASSGRLGKETQY
TRBJ2-3 | TRBV18 | ASSPDRTDYTQY
TRBJ1-1 | TRBV25-1 | ASSEWGMNTEAF
TRBJ1-5 | TRBV29-1 | SVADGASDQPQH
TRBJ2-7 | TRBV5-1 | ASSPEVGVYEQY
TRBJ2-7 | TRBV29-1 | SGTGAYEQY
TRBJ2-2 | TRBV19 | ASSIEANTGELF
TRBJ2-3 | TRBV6-1 | ASSERRGDTDTQY
TRBJ1-1 | TRBV7-8 | ASSLGIAEAF
TRBJ2-7 | TRBV25-1 | ASSLSAHQQY